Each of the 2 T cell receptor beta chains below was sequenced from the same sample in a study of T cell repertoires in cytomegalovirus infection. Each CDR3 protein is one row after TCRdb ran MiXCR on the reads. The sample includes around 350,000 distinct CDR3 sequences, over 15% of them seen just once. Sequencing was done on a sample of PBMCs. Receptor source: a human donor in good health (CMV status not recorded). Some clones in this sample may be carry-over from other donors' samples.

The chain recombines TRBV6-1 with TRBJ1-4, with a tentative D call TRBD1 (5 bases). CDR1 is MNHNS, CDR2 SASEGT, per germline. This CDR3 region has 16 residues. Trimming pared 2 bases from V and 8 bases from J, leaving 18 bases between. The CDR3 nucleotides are TGTGCCAGCAGTGAACGGAGGACACCGGGACGGGAAAAACTGTTTTTT. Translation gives CASSERRTPGREKLFF.

The DNA for the CDR3 is TGTGCCAGCAGAAGACTAGTAGGAGTCTACGAGCAGTACTTC. This gives the protein CASRRLVGVYEQYF. This chain links TRBV6-2 or TRBV6-3 with TRBJ2-7; maybe TRBD2 (6 bases). The CDR3 has 14 amino acids. The V and J ends lost 6 bases and 3 bases respectively, with 15 bases between them. The germline CDR1 and CDR2 sequences are MNHEY and SVGEGT.